This is a list of T cell receptor beta chains from one sample in a study of shared clonotypes between healthy human individuals. Sequencing used immunoSEQ multiplex PCR; TCRdb keeps in-frame clones, though not all of them. The table has 1,400,000 or so clones, around 98.5% seen once. Source material: naive CD4+ T cells sorted from blood. The origin of the receptors is a man under 40 in good health. CDR3s include the opening cysteine and the closing phenylalanine or tryptophan. The D gene is left open where the match is weak. The size entry is marked missing in some rows and otherwise reads once, few, many or a size class.

TRBJ2-2 TRBV7-2 . TRBD1 TGTGCCAGCAGCCGATACAGGGGCACCGGGGAGCTGTTTTTT CASSRYRGTGELFF
TRBJ2-7 TRBV28 once . TGTGCCAGCAGTCTCCGGGACACCCACTACGAGCAGTACTTC CASSLRDTHYEQYF
TRBJ1-4 TRBV29-1 . TRBD1 TGCAGCGTCGAGGACAGGGCTGAAGAAAAACTGTTTTTT CSVEDRAEEKLFF
TRBJ2-1 TRBV7-9 . TRBD1 TGTGCCAGCAGCTTAGAGGACAGGGACTACAATGAGCAGTTCTTC CASSLEDRDYNEQFF
TRBJ2-3 TRBV5-8 . . TGTGCCAGCAGACTCACAGGGGATACGCAGTATTTT CASRLTGDTQYF
TRBJ2-7 TRBV4-3 . . TGCGCCAGCAGCCAAGGCCCGGACCTCGGCGACGAGCAGTACTTC CASSQGPDLGDEQYF
TRBJ2-7 TRBV4-1 . TRBD1 TGCGCCAGCAGCCAATTACAGGGGTTCGAGCAGTACTTC CASSQLQGFEQYF
TRBJ2-3 TRBV6-6 . TRBD1 TGTGCCAGCAGTTACCCAGGGGGCGGCTTAGATACGCAGTATTTT CASSYPGGGLDTQYF
TRBJ2-6 TRBV9 . TRBD1 TGTGCCAGCAGCCCAGGGGGATCCGGGGCCAACGTCCTGACTTTC CASSPGGSGANVLTF
TRBJ2-7 TRBV7-9 . . TGTGCCAGCAGCCATTTGGTGGGGGCCTACGAGCAGTACTTC CASSHLVGAYEQYF
TRBJ1-2 TRBV6-1 . . TGTGCCAGCGGGAACAGGGAAGGCGGCTACACCTTC CASGNREGGYTF
TRBJ1-1 TRBV19 . TRBD1 TGTGCCAGTAACCGAGACAGGGGGCGAATCGACACTGAAGCTTTCTTT CASNRDRGRIDTEAFF
TRBJ1-4 TRBV5-1 . . TGCGCCAGCAGCTTGGGCCCGAGGGAGTTATATGAAAAACTGTTTTTT CASSLGPRELYEKLFF
TRBJ2-5 TRBV11-2 . TRBD1 TGTGCCAGCAGCGACCCGGGCCAGGGGGCCGGGGAGACCCAGTACTTC CASSDPGQGAGETQYF
TRBJ1-1 TRBV16 . . TGTGCCAGCAGCCATAACATGGCAGAAGCTTTCTTT CASSHNMAEAFF
TRBJ2-7 TRBV7-2 . TRBD2 TGTGCCAGCAGCCCCCCTGGTTGGGGACTAGCGGGAGTCGAGCAGTACTTC CASSPPGWGLAGVEQYF
TRBJ1-1 TRBV9 once . TGTGCCAGTCTAGACAGGAACACTGAAGCTTTCTTT CASLDRNTEAFF
TRBJ2-1 TRBV9 . . TGTGCCAGCAGCCCCTTCGGTGGATACAATGAGCAGTTCTTC CASSPFGGYNEQFF
TRBJ2-1 TRBV6-6 . . TGTGCCAGCAGTTACTACAGGGAACAGTTCTTC CASSYYREQFF
TRBJ2-7 TRBV11-1 . . TGTGCCAGCAGCTCCGTTGCCTTCCTCCGGGAAACAAGCTCCTACGAGCAGTACTTC CASSSVAFLRETSSYEQYF
TRBJ2-3 TRBV5-5 once . TGTGCCAGCAGCTTGTTTGTGATAGCGGAATTCACAGATACGCAGTATTTT CASSLFVIAEFTDTQYF
TRBJ2-7 TRBV27 . TRBD2 TGTGCCAGCACAGGAATAGCGGGACGGCACGAGCAGTACTTC CASTGIAGRHEQYF
TRBJ2-1 TRBV5-1 . . TGCGCCAGCAGCGGTGGAGGGGAGACGTTCTTC CASSGGGETFF
TRBJ1-2 TRBV5-5 . . TGTGCCAGCAGCTTGGGTGGGGATGGCTACACCTTC CASSLGGDGYTF
TRBJ2-2 TRBV11-3 . . TGTGCCAGCAGCTTAACCCACACTTGGAACACCGGGGAGCTGTTTTTT CASSLTHTWNTGELFF
TRBJ1-5 TRBV6-1 . . TGTGCCAGCAGGGGAAAGACAAGGGGTCATCAGCCCCAGCATTTT CASRGKTRGHQPQHF
TRBJ2-3 TRBV11-2 . . TGTGCCAGCAGCTTATCGAGCGGGTCTAGCACAGATACGCAGTATTTT CASSLSSGSSTDTQYF
TRBJ2-1 TRBV6-5 . TRBD2 TGTGCCAGCAGACAACCTAGCGGGAGTACCGATGAGCAGTTCTTC CASRQPSGSTDEQFF
TRBJ2-5 TRBV7-9 once . TGTGCCAGCAGGGGAGTGGAGACCCAGTACTTC CASRGVETQYF
TRBJ2-1 TRBV29-1 . TRBD2 TGCAGCGCCTCCGGGACTAGCGGAGACAATGAGCAGTTCTTC CSASGTSGDNEQFF
TRBJ2-7 TRBV18 . . TGTGCCAGCTCACCCCCAGCCCCCCGGGTATGGGAGCAGTACTTC CASSPPAPRVWEQYF
TRBJ2-1 TRBV10-2 . . TGCGCCAGTGGGGGCGGGGTAAGACACAATGAGCAGTTCTTC CASGGGVRHNEQFF
TRBJ1-5 TRBV4-3 . . TGCGCCAGCAGCCAAGATGTCCGTGATCAGCCCCAGCATTTT CASSQDVRDQPQHF
TRBJ2-1 TRBV11-2 . . TGTGCCAGCAGGGCCAGGAGAGTTGGGGACTACAATGAGCAGTTCTTC CASRARRVGDYNEQFF
TRBJ2-2 TRBV9 . TRBD2 TGTGCCAGCAGCGTAGGAAGTGGAGCTAGCGGGAGTTGGGGCACCGGGGAGCTGTTTTTT CASSVGSGASGSWGTGELFF
TRBJ2-3 TRBV14 . TRBD1 TGTGCCAGCAAGACTACAGGGGGTTCAGATACGCAGTATTTT CASKTTGGSDTQYF
TRBJ1-1 TRBV4-1 . TRBD1 TGCGCCAGCAGCCATCGCGACAGGGGCCAAATGAACACTGAAGCTTTCTTT CASSHRDRGQMNTEAFF
TRBJ2-3 TRBV4-1 . TRBD2 TGCGCCAGCAGCCGTTTGGGAGGGCTTGACACAGATACGCAGTATTTT CASSRLGGLDTDTQYF
TRBJ1-1 TRBV5-4 once . TGTGCCAGCAGCTTGCCGACCGTAAAAACTGAAGCTTTCTTT CASSLPTVKTEAFF
TRBJ2-7 TRBV5-8 . TRBD1 TGTGCCAGCAGCTTGCGGGGAAGGGGGCCCCCTCCCTACGAGCAGTACTTC CASSLRGRGPPPYEQYF
TRBJ2-3 TRBV4-3 . . TGCGCCAGCAGCCTAGCCTTCTTTACAGGCCGCCGCACAGATACGCAGTATTTT CASSLAFFTGRRTDTQYF
TRBJ2-3 TRBV5-8 . TRBD1 TGTGCCAGCAGCCAGGACAGGGGGCGGGATACGCAGTATTTT CASSQDRGRDTQYF
TRBJ2-1 TRBV5-1 . . TGCGCCAGCAGCCGGGACAACAGCCTCAATGAGCAGTTCTTC CASSRDNSLNEQFF
TRBJ1-4 TRBV9 . . TGTGCCAGCAGCTCCGGAACCCAGGAAAAACTGTTTTTT CASSSGTQEKLFF
TRBJ2-5 TRBV5-4 . . TGTGCCAGCAGCTTGGGCCCGGGGCCGGGGACCCAGTACTTC CASSLGPGPGTQYF
TRBJ2-1 TRBV9 . TRBD1 TGTGCCAGCAGCGTAAGTCACGACAGGGCCGCCGCCGGCTCCTACAATGAGCAGTTCTTC CASSVSHDRAAAGSYNEQFF
TRBJ2-2 TRBV6-5 . . TGTGCCAGCAGTTCCCCGGTATCCGGGGAGCTGTTTTTT CASSSPVSGELFF
TRBJ2-6 TRBV5-1 . . TGCGCCAGCAGCTTGTCATTCAGGGGCACTGGGGCCAACGTCCTGACTTTC CASSLSFRGTGANVLTF
TRBJ2-1 TRBV7-9 . TRBD1 TGTGCCAGCAGCCGCGTGGGACAGGGGAGCAATGAGCAGTTCTTC CASSRVGQGSNEQFF
TRBJ2-1 TRBV6-6 . . TGTGCCAGCAGCTTCTCTCAGATAGCGGAGTTCTTC CASSFSQIAEFF
TRBJ2-7 TRBV20-1 once . TGCAGTGCTGGCTTCTACGAGCAGTACTTC CSAGFYEQYF
TRBJ2-1 TRBV28 . TRBD1 TGTGCCAGCAGTCAGACAGGGAGCAATGAGCAGTTCTTC CASSQTGSNEQFF